A single sample gave rise to the 29 T cell receptor beta chains below, sequenced in a study. Cells sorted as Tregs were CD4+, CD25+ and CD127-/low. MiXCR was run by TCRdb on the 5' RACE reads, yielding one entry per CDR3 protein. The table has approximately 60,000 distinct CDR3 sequences, roughly 20% seen once. The sample consisted of tumor-infiltrating Tregs sorted from the breast tumor. All receptors come from a female donor with breast cancer.

The chain is built from TRBV5-4 and TRBJ1-1; D is possibly TRBD1 (5 bases). The CDR3 contains 15 residues. Trimming pared 0 bases from V and 3 bases from J, leaving 12 bases between. Germline values: CDR1 SGHNT, CDR2 YYREEE (reference sequence). The DNA of the CDR3 is TGTGCCAGCAGCTTGGTCGCCAGGGAGGACACTGAAGCTTTCTTT. It yields the protein CASSLVAREDTEAFF. Combining the CDR3 with reference TRBV5-4 and TRBJ1-1 gives the whole variable domain ETGVTQSPTHLIKTRGQQVTLRCSSQSGHNTVSWYQQALGQGPQFIFQYYREEENGRGNFPPRFSGLQFPNYSSELNVNALELDDSALYLCASSLVAREDTEAFFGQGTRLTVV.

V is TRBV5-4 and J is TRBJ2-1; D is unclear. This CDR3 has 16 amino acids. Germline values: CDR1 SGHNT, CDR2 YYREEE (reference sequence). The V end lost 1 base, the J end lost 4 bases, and 15 bases lay between the germline ends. The DNA for the CDR3 is TGTGCCAGCAGCTTGCCCCCCGTGGGGTCTTACAATGAGCAGTTCTTC. This sequence encodes CASSLPPVGSYNEQFF.

This clonotype was observed a handful of times. The gene calls are TRBV7-9 and TRBJ1-6; TRBD1 aligns across 7 bases. This CDR3 contains 14 residues. V trimming: 5 bases; J trimming: 7 bases; junction bases outside the gene matches: 5. Germline values: CDR1 SEHNR, CDR2 FQNEAQ (reference sequence). The CDR3 region is CASSPDRANSPLHF. CDR3 sequence (DNA): TGTGCCAGCAGCCCCGACAGGGCGAATTCACCCCTCCACTTT.

The V and J genes are TRBV5-1 and TRBJ2-7, with 12 bases lining up with TRBD1. Germline trimming cut 6 bases from V and 6 bases from J; bases unmatched to any gene: 7. This CDR3 is built from 14 residues. Germline V CDR1 and CDR2: SGHRS, YFSETQ. CDR3 DNA sequence: TGCGCCAGCAACACCGGGACAGGGGGCCTCGAGCAGTACTTC. Translating it yields CASNTGTGGLEQYF. The whole variable domain, filled in from reference TRBV5-1 and TRBJ2-7, reads KAGVTQTPRYLIKTRGQQVTLSCSPISGHRSVSWYQQTPGQGLQFLFEYFSETQRNKGNFPGRFSGRQFSNSRSEMNVSTLELGDSALYLCASNTGTGGLEQYFGPGTRLTVT.

CDR3 amino acids: CASSLNGGPYEQYF. CDR3 nucleotide sequence: TGTGCCAGCAGTTTAAACGGGGGACCCTACGAGCAGTACTTC. The gene calls are TRBV12-3 or TRBV12-4 and TRBJ2-7, with a weak D call TRBD2 (6 bases). This CDR3 is 14 amino acids long. Trimming stripped 2 bases from V and 2 bases from J, with 10 bases between.

The sample holds a few counts of this clonotype. The chain uses TRBV5-5 and TRBJ1-2, with TRBD1 identical over 10 bases. The CDR3 sequence is 14 residues long. Trimming removed 3 bases from V and 2 bases from J; junction bases left unmatched: 1. Germline V gives CDR1 SGHKS, CDR2 YYEKEE (reference sequence). The CDR3 reads CASSWGQGNYGYTF. DNA of the CDR3: TGTGCCAGCAGCTGGGGACAGGGGAACTATGGCTACACCTTC. Supplemented by reference TRBV5-5 and TRBJ1-2, the full variable domain reads DAGVTQSPTHLIKTRGQQVTLRCSPISGHKSVSWYQQVLGQGPQFIFQYYEKEERGRGNFPDRFSARQFPNYSSELNVNALLLGDSALYLCASSWGQGNYGYTFGSGTRLTVV.

The gene calls are TRBV5-1 and TRBJ2-7, with TRBD2 identical over 7 bases. Germline V gene sequence: CDR1 SGHRS, CDR2 YFSETQ. V lost 0 bases to trimming and J lost 6 bases; unmatched junction nucleotides: 3. This CDR3 has 13 amino acids. CDR3 bases: TGCGCCAGCAGCTTGGAGGGAGGGACCGAGCAGTACTTC. This sequence encodes CASSLEGGTEQYF.

This clonotype has at least ten counts. V and J are TRBV20-1 and TRBJ2-7; D is perhaps TRBD2 (5 bases). Germline V CDR1 and CDR2: DFQATT, SNEGSKA (reference sequence). V lost 3 bases to trimming and J lost 2 bases, with 17 bases between them. CDR3 length: 15 residues. The CDR3 DNA follows: TGCAGTGCTAGCCCGCTCATAGCGATAACCTACGAGCAGTACTTC. Its translation is CSASPLIAITYEQYF.

The V gene is TRBV5-1, the J gene TRBJ1-6; D unclear. V was trimmed by 0 bases and J by 7 bases, leaving 11 bases between them. This CDR3 spans 15 amino acids. The germline gives CDR1 SGHRS, CDR2 YFSETQ. CDR3 residues: CASSLVPGLNSPLHF. The CDR3 DNA follows: TGCGCCAGCAGCTTGGTCCCGGGCCTCAATTCACCCCTCCACTTT.

The rearrangement links TRBV7-2 to TRBJ1-6; D remains unclear. The CDR3 runs to 16 residues. Germline V gene data show CDR1 as SGHTA and CDR2 as FQGNSA. V was trimmed by 2 bases and J by 0 bases, leaving 8 bases between them. The CDR3 reads CASSLRRSSYNSPLHF. CDR3 DNA sequence: TGTGCCAGCAGCTTAAGGCGCAGCTCCTATAATTCACCCCTCCACTTT.

This clonotype has only a few counts. The chain carries TRBV5-1 and TRBJ2-5; D call uncertain. CDR3 length: 14 residues. Trimming cost V 5 bases and J 2 bases, with 13 bases left between them. Germline CDR1 reads SGHRS; CDR2 reads YFSETQ. The CDR3 DNA is TGCGCCAGCAGATTGTCGGCGGCTCAAGAGACCCAGTACTTC. It translates to CASRLSAAQETQYF.

This clonotype appeared a few times. The V call is TRBV6-6, the J call TRBJ1-2; D is undetermined. The CDR3 spans 13 residues. Trimming cost V 5 bases and J 4 bases, with 11 bases left between them. CDR1 and CDR2 from the germline V gene are MNHNY and SVGAGI (reference sequence). Written as DNA, the CDR3 is TGTGCCAGCAGTCAAGGGTCGGGCTATGGCTACACCTTC. This codes for CASSQGSGYGYTF.

V usage is TRBV5-1 and J usage is TRBJ2-7, with 7 positions matching TRBD2. Per the germline V gene, CDR1 is SGHRS and CDR2 is YFSETQ. The CDR3 is 14 residues long. V lost 3 bases and J lost 7; bases outside the gene matches: 10. The CDR3: CASSWVTAGEEQYF. The CDR3 nucleotides read TGCGCCAGCAGCTGGGTTACCGCGGGAGAGGAGCAGTACTTC.

This clonotype has at least ten counts. V gene TRBV5-1 combines with J gene TRBJ2-3; TRBD2 aligns across 9 bases. Germline loops: CDR1 SGHRS, CDR2 YFSETQ. The CDR3 has 16 residues. V shed 4 bases and J 3 bases; nucleotides not matched to a gene: 9. The CDR3 coding sequence is TGCGCCAGCAGCCCCTTAGCGGGGGCCCGTACAGATACGCAGTATTTT. It translates to CASSPLAGARTDTQYF.

A few counts support this clonotype. The chain carries TRBV7-2 and TRBJ1-1; perhaps TRBD1 as D (5 bases). V lost 2 bases and J 3 bases, leaving 10 bases between the germline ends. Germline V gene sequence: CDR1 SGHTA, CDR2 FQGNSA. This CDR3 is built from 14 residues. The CDR3 DNA sequence: TGTGCCAGCAGCTTATCCAGGGTCGACACTGAAGCTTTCTTT. Translation gives CASSLSRVDTEAFF.

This clonotype was seen a few times. The chain has TRBV5-1 and TRBJ1-2, with TRBD1 identical over 12 bases. CDR1 and CDR2 from the germline V gene are SGHRS and YFSETQ. The length of the CDR3 is 16 residues. Losses at the gene ends were 4 bases for V and 8 bases for J; bases not matched to a gene: 12. The CDR3 DNA sequence: TGCGCCAGCAGCCTAGAACCCGGGACAGGGGGCATGGGCTACACCTTC. Translated: CASSLEPGTGGMGYTF.

This clonotype was counted many times. The rearrangement joins TRBV29-1 to TRBJ2-4; perhaps TRBD2 as D (6 bases). V was cut by 0 bases and J by 7 bases, with 10 bases left in between. The V gene's germline CDR1 is SQVTM and CDR2 ANQGSEA. The CDR3 spans 13 residues. The CDR3 reads CSVEDPSVNIQYF. CDR3 DNA sequence: TGCAGCGTTGAAGATCCTAGCGTTAACATTCAGTACTTC.

This clonotype was found many times. The chain carries TRBV29-1 and TRBJ1-2; D gene unclear. This CDR3 is built from 12 residues. Per the germline V gene, CDR1 is SQVTM and CDR2 is ANQGSEA. Trimming removed 2 bases from V and 4 bases from J, with 8 bases in between. CDR3 sequence: CSVETTIYGYTF. CDR3 DNA: TGCAGCGTTGAAACAACTATCTATGGCTACACCTTC.

This sequence joins TRBV29-1 and TRBJ2-3, with TRBD1 identical over 7 bases. The junction had 1 base not matched to a gene; V was cut back by 2 bases and J by 2 bases. CDR1 and CDR2 (germline): SQVTM, ANQGSEA. The CDR3 is made up of 13 amino acids. Here the CDR3 DNA reads TGCAGCGTTGAAAGGGGGCTCACAGATACGCAGTATTTT. This sequence encodes CSVERGLTDTQYF.

This clonotype was found a few times. The chain is built from TRBV24-1 and TRBJ1-4, with a weak D call TRBD1 (5 bases). V gave up 0 bases and J gave up 7 bases, with 11 bases separating them. CDR3 length equals 15 residues. Germline V gene lookup returns CDR1 KGHDR and CDR2 SFDVKD. The CDR3: CATSDLQQGSEKLFF. DNA of the CDR3: TGTGCCACCAGTGATTTGCAGCAGGGAAGTGAAAAACTGTTTTTT.

This clonotype has ten or more counts. This chain links TRBV5-6 with TRBJ2-1; the match to TRBD1 covers 9 bases. The CDR3 totals 17 residues. V lost 4 bases, J lost 7 bases, and 15 bases stayed unmatched. Germline-derived CDR1 and CDR2 are SGHDT and YYEEEE. The CDR3, as DNA: TGTGCCAGCAGCGGGACTATACGGGACAGGGTCACAAATGAGCAGTTCTTC. Translating it yields CASSGTIRDRVTNEQFF. The variable domain in full, completed from reference TRBV5-6 and TRBJ2-1, reads DAGVTQSPTHLIKTRGQQVTLRCSPKSGHDTVSWYQQALGQGPQFIFQYYEEEERQRGNFPDRFSGHQFPNYSSELNVNALLLGDSALYLCASSGTIRDRVTNEQFFGPGTRLTVL.

The genes are TRBV7-2 and TRBJ2-7, with a weak D call TRBD1 (6 bases). Germline assignment: CDR1 SGHTA and CDR2 FQGNSA. V was shortened by 4 bases and J by 0 bases, with 10 bases between the two germline ends. The CDR3 extends over 14 amino acids. Here the CDR3 reads CASSSDRNSYEQYF. The CDR3 DNA reads as TGTGCCAGCAGCTCCGACAGGAACTCCTACGAGCAGTACTTC.

The V call is TRBV7-2, the J call TRBJ2-7, with a weak D call TRBD2 (6 bases). The CDR3 length is 13 residues. V lost 5 bases to trimming and J lost 1 base, with 9 bases between them. Germline-derived CDR1 and CDR2 are SGHTA and FQGNSA. The CDR3 DNA follows: TGTGCCAGCAGCCGTAGCGGATCCTACGAGCAGTACTTC. Protein product: CASSRSGSYEQYF.

The chain carries TRBV7-9 and TRBJ2-2; TRBD2 agrees at 12 bases. V dropped 5 bases and J dropped 7; count of bases not matched to a gene: 8. The germline V gene encodes CDR1 SEHNR and CDR2 FQNEAQ (reference sequence). The CDR3 spans 16 residues. The chain's CDR3 is CASSPPSGRAGGELFF. Written as DNA, the CDR3 is TGTGCCAGCAGCCCTCCTAGCGGGAGGGCCGGCGGGGAGCTGTTTTTT.

This clonotype has only a few counts. The chain uses TRBV4-2 and TRBJ1-2, with D uncertain. The CDR3 has 16 amino acids. Germline V gene data show CDR1 as LGHNA and CDR2 as YNFKEQ. The V end was cut by 0 bases, the J end by 2 bases, with 13 bases between. The CDR3: CASSQEIWADNYGYTF. CDR3 coding DNA: TGTGCCAGCAGCCAAGAAATTTGGGCAGACAACTATGGCTACACCTTC.

This clonotype has more than one count but fewer than ten. The chain is built from TRBV5-1 and TRBJ2-3; the D gene is possibly TRBD2 (5 bases). The CDR3 loop spans 15 amino acids. Germline CDR1 is SGHRS and CDR2 is YFSETQ. Deletions cut 0 bases from V and 2 bases from J, with 10 bases between. The CDR3 region has the DNA TGCGCCAGCAGCTTGGGTTCGGGATTCACAGATACGCAGTATTTT. Its protein product is CASSLGSGFTDTQYF. Full variable domain (remainder filled in from reference TRBV5-1 and TRBJ2-3): KAGVTQTPRYLIKTRGQQVTLSCSPISGHRSVSWYQQTPGQGLQFLFEYFSETQRNKGNFPGRFSGRQFSNSRSEMNVSTLELGDSALYLCASSLGSGFTDTQYFGPGTRLTVL.

This clonotype has more than one count but fewer than ten. The V gene is TRBV5-1, the J gene TRBJ1-2; D possibly corresponds to TRBD1 (6 bases). This CDR3 has 15 amino acids. The germline CDR1 and CDR2 sequences are SGHRS and YFSETQ. Trimming shortened V by 4 bases and J by 1 base, and 14 bases separated the two germline ends. CDR3 DNA: TGCGCCAGCAGCCTGGACGGGGACATTAACTATGGCTACACCTTC. This codes for CASSLDGDINYGYTF.

This clonotype appeared a few times. This chain links TRBV7-3 with TRBJ2-5, with D perhaps matching TRBD1 or TRBD2 (5 bases each). The CDR3 consists of 17 residues. Germline CDR1 reads SGHTA; CDR2 reads FQGTGA. Deletions cut 1 base from V and 4 bases from J, with 19 bases between. The CDR3 here is CASSLSVRGALGETQYF. DNA of the CDR3: TGTGCCAGCAGCTTAAGTGTTAGGGGAGCGTTGGGAGAGACCCAGTACTTC.

The CDR3: CASSPWDHNQPQHF. DNA of the CDR3: TGTGCCAGCAGTCCCTGGGATCACAATCAGCCCCAGCATTTT. The chain employs TRBV12-3 or TRBV12-4 and TRBJ1-5; D uncertain. The CDR3 is 14 amino acids. Between the trimmed V and J ends, which lost 5 bases and 3 bases, there was a span of 11 bases.